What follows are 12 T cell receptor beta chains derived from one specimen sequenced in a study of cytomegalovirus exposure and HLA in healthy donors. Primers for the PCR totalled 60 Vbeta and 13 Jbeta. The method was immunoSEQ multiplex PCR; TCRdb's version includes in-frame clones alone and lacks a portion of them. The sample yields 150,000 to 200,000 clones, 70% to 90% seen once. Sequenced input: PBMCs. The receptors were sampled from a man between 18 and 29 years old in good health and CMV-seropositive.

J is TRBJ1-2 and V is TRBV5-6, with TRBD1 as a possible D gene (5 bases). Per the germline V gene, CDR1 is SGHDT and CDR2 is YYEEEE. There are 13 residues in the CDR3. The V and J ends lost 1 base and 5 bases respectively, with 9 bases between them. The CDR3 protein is CASSLSGQYGYTF. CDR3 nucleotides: TGTGCCAGCAGCTTGTCAGGGCAATATGGCTACACCTTC. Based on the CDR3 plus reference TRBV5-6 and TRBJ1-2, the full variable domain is DAGVTQSPTHLIKTRGQQVTLRCSPKSGHDTVSWYQQALGQGPQFIFQYYEEEERQRGNFPDRFSGHQFPNYSSELNVNALLLGDSALYLCASSLSGQYGYTFGSGTRLTVV.

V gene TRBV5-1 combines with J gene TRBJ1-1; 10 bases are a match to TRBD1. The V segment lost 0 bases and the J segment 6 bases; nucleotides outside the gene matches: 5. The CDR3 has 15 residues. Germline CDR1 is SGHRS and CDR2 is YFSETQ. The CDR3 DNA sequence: TGCGCCAGCAGCTTGGAAAGGACAGGGGGTTCTGAAGCTTTCTTT. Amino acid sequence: CASSLERTGGSEAFF.

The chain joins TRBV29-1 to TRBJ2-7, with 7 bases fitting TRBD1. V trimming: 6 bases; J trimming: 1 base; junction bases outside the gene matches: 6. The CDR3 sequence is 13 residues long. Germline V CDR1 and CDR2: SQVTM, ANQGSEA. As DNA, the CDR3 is TGCAGCGTCAGACAGGGTGGATCCTACGAGCAGTACTTC. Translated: CSVRQGGSYEQYF.

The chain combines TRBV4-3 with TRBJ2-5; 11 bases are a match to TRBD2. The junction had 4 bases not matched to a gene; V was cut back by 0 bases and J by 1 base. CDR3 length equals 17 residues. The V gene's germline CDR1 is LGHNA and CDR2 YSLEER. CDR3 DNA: TGCGCCAGCAGCCAAGAGGTTAGCGGGGGGGCCCAAGAGACCCAGTACTTC. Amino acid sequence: CASSQEVSGGAQETQYF.

The CDR3 is CASRDTGKVGYTF. The CDR3 DNA sequence: TGTGCCAGCAGGGACACAGGGAAGGTCGGCTACACCTTC. The chain recombines TRBV6-1 with TRBJ1-2, with a weak D call TRBD1 (6 bases). Trimming took 6 bases from V and 8 from J, leaving 16 bases between them. The CDR3 has 13 residues. Germline lookup yields CDR1 MNHNS and CDR2 SASEGT.

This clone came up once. The CDR3 is CASSLVRQGGEKLFF. The CDR3 DNA sequence: TGTGCCAGCAGCTTAGTGCGGCAGGGTGGTGAAAAACTGTTTTTT. The genes are TRBV7-9 and TRBJ1-4; perhaps TRBD1 as D (5 bases). Germline values: CDR1 SEHNR, CDR2 FQNEAQ (reference sequence). The CDR3 is made up of 15 amino acids. The V end was cut by 1 base, the J end by 7 bases, with 13 bases between.

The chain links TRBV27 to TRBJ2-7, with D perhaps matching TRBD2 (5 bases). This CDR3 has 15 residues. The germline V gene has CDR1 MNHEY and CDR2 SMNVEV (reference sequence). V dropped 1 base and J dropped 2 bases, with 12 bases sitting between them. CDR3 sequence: CASSLYRGWPYEQYF. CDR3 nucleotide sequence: TGTGCCAGCAGTTTATACCGGGGTTGGCCCTACGAGCAGTACTTC.

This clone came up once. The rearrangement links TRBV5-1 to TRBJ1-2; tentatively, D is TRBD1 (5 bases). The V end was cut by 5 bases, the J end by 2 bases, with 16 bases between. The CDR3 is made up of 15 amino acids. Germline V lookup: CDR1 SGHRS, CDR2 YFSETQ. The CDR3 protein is CASRDSPQGNYGYTF. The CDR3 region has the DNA TGCGCCAGCAGAGACAGCCCCCAAGGGAACTATGGCTACACCTTC.

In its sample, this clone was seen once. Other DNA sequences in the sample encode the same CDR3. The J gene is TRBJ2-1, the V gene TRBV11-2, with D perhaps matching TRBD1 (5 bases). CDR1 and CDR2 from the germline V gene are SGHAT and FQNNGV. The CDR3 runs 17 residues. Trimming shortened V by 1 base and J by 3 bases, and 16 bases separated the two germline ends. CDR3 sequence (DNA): TGTGCCAGCAGCTTAGCGTGGGCGGCAGGGTACTACAATGAGCAGTTCTTC. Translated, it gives CASSLAWAAGYYNEQFF.

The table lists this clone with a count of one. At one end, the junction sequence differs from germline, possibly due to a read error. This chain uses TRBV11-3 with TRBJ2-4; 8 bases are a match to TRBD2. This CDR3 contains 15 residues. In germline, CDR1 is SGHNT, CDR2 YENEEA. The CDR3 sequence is CASSSGGAWGNSQYF. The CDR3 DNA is TGTGCCAGCAGCTCGGGGGGGGCTTGGGGAAACAGTCAGTACTTC.

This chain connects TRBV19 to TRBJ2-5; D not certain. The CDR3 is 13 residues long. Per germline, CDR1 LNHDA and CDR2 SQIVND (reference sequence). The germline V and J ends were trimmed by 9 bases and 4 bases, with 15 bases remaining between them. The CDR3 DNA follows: TGTGCCAGATTGCGGTGGTCCGGAGAGACCCAGTACTTC. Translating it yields CARLRWSGETQYF.

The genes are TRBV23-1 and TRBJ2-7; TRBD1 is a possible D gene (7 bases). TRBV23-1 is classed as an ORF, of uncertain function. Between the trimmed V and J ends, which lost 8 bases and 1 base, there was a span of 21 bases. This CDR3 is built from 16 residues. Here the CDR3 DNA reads TGCGCCAGCGGGAAAACAGGGGAGGAGGGATCCTACGAGCAGTACTTC. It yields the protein CASGKTGEEGSYEQYF.